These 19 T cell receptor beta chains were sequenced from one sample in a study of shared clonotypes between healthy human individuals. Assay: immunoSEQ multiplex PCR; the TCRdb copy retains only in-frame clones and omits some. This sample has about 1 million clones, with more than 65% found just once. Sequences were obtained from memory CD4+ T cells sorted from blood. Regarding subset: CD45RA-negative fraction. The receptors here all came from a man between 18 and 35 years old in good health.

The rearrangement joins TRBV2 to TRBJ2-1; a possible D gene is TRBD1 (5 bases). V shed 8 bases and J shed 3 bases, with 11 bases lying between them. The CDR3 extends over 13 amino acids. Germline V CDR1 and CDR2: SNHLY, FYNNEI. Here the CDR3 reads CASQWGLYNEQFF. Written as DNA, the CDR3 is TGTGCCAGCCAGTGGGGCCTCTACAATGAGCAGTTCTTC.

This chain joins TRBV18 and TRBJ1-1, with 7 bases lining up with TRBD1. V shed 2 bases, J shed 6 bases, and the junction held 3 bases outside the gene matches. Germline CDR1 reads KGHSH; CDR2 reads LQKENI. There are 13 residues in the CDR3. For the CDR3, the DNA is TGTGCCAGCTCACCAATCGGACAGGCTGAAGCTTTCTTT. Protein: CASSPIGQAEAFF.

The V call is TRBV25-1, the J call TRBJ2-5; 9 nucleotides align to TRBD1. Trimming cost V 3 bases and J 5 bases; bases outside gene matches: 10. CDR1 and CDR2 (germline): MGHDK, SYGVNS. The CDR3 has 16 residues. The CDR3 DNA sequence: TGTGCCAGCAGTGATTATAACAGGGGGCGGAGGGAGACCCAGTACTTC. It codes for CASSDYNRGRRETQYF. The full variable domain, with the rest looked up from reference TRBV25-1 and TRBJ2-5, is EADIYQTPRYLVIGTGKKITLECSQTMGHDKMYWYQQDPGMELHLIHYSYGVNSTEKGDLSSESTVSRIRTEHFPLTLESARPSHTSQYLCASSDYNRGRRETQYFGPGTRLLVL.

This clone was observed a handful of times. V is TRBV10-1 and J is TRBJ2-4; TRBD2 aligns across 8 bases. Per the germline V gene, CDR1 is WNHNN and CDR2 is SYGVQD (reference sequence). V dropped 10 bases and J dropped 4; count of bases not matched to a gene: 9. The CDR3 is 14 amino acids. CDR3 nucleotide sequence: TGCGCCAACCATTTACTAGCGGCGAAAAACATTCAGTACTTC. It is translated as CANHLLAAKNIQYF.

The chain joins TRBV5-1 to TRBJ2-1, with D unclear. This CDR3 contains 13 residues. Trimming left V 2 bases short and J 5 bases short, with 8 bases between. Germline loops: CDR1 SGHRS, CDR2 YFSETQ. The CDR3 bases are TGCGCCAGCAGCTTTGAGTTCAACAATGAGCAGTTCTTC. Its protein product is CASSFEFNNEQFF. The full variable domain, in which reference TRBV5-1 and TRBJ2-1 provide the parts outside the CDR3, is KAGVTQTPRYLIKTRGQQVTLSCSPISGHRSVSWYQQTPGQGLQFLFEYFSETQRNKGNFPGRFSGRQFSNSRSEMNVSTLELGDSALYLCASSFEFNNEQFFGPGTRLTVL.

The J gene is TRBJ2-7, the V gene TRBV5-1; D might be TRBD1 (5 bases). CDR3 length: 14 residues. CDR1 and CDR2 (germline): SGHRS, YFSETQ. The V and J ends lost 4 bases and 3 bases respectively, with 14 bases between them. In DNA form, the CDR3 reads TGCGCCAGCAGCCCTGGCCGGCAGGGCTACGAGCAGTACTTC. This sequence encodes CASSPGRQGYEQYF.

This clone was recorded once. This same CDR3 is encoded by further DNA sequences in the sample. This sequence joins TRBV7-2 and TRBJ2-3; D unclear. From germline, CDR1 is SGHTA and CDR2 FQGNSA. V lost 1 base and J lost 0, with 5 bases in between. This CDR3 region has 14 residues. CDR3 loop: CASSLGPSTDTQYF. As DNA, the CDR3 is TGTGCCAGCAGCTTAGGCCCCAGCACAGATACGCAGTATTTT.

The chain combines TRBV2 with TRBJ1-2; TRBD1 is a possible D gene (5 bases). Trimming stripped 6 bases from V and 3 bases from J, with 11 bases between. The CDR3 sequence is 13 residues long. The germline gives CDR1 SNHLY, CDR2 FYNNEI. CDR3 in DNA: TGTGCCAGCAGCGACAGCGGCTACTATGGCTACACCTTC. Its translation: CASSDSGYYGYTF.

DNA of the CDR3: TGTGCCAGCAGCTTGGGGCCCGCATTGGGACAGGGGGCTGATGGCTACACCTTC. The encoded protein is CASSLGPALGQGADGYTF. The J gene is TRBJ1-2, the V gene TRBV5-6; 12 bases line up with TRBD1. CDR1 is SGHDT and CDR2 is YYEEEE in the germline V gene. Trimming cost V 0 bases and J 6 bases; bases outside gene matches: 12. CDR3 length equals 18 residues.

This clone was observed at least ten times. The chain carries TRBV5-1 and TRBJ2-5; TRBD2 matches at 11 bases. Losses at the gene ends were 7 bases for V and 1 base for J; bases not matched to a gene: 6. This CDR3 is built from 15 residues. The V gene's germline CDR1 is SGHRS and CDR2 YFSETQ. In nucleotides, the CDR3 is TGCGCCAGCTTGCCCGGGACTAGCGGCCAAGAGACCCAGTACTTC. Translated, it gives CASLPGTSGQETQYF.

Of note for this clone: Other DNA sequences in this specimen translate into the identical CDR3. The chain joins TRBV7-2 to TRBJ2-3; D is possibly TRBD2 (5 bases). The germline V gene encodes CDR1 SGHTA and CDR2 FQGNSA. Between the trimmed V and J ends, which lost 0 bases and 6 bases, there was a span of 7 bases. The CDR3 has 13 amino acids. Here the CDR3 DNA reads TGTGCCAGCAGCTTAGCGGGAGTGGATACGCAGTATTTT. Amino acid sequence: CASSLAGVDTQYF.

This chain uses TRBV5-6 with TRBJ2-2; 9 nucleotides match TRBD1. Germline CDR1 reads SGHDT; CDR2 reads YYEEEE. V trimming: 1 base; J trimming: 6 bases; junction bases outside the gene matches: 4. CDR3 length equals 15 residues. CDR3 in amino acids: CASSLWDRVAGELFF. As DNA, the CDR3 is TGTGCCAGCAGCTTGTGGGACAGGGTAGCCGGGGAGCTGTTTTTT.

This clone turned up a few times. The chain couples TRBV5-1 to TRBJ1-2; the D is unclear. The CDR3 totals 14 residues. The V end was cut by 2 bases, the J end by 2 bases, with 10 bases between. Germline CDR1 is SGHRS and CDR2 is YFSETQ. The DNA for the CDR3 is TGCGCCAGCAGCTTCGAGGGTTTGAACTATGGCTACACCTTC. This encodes CASSFEGLNYGYTF.

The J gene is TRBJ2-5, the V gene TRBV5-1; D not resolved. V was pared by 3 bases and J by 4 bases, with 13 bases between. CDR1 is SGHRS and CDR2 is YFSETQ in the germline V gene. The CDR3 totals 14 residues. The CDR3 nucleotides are TGCGCCAGCAGCTCGAGGTCCATGGGAGAGACCCAGTACTTC. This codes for CASSSRSMGETQYF.

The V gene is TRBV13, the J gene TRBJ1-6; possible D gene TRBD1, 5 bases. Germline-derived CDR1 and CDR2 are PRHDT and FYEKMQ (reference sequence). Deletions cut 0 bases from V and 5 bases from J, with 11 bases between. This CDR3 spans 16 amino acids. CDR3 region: CASSLGGERHNSPLHF. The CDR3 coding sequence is TGTGCCAGCAGCTTAGGGGGGGAACGGCATAATTCACCCCTCCACTTT.

CDR3 loop: CASSRSRNTIYF. Written as DNA, the CDR3 is TGTGCCAGCAGCCGATCTCGGAACACCATATATTTT. The rearrangement links TRBV11-2 to TRBJ1-3; D call uncertain. The CDR3 contains 12 residues. V shed 5 bases and J shed 7 bases, with 9 bases lying between them. Per the germline V gene, CDR1 is SGHAT and CDR2 is FQNNGV.

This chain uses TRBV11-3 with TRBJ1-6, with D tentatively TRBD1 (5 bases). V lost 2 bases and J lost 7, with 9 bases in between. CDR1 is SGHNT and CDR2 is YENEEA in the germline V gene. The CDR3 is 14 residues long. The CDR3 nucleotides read TGTGCCAGCAGCTTACAGGGAACCAATTCACCCCTCCACTTT. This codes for CASSLQGTNSPLHF.

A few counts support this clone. The CDR3 DNA is TGTGCCAGCAGTGAAGAGTTGTACGGGGGGACCTACAATGAGCAGTTCTTC. Translated, it gives CASSEELYGGTYNEQFF. This chain connects TRBV6-1 to TRBJ2-1, with 7 bases aligning to TRBD2. This CDR3 spans 17 amino acids. Germline V CDR1 and CDR2: MNHNS, SASEGT. After removal of 1 base from V and 2 bases from J, the junction contained 8 bases not matched to a gene.

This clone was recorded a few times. The CDR3 DNA is TGCGCCAGCAGCTCGACTAGCGTAACGTCGGGGGAGCAGTACTTC. It specifies CASSSTSVTSGEQYF. The rearrangement links TRBV5-1 to TRBJ2-7; 8 positions match TRBD2. J gave up 7 bases and V 3 bases, and 12 bases lay outside the gene matches. CDR3 length equals 15 residues. The germline CDR1 and CDR2 sequences are SGHRS and YFSETQ. The full variable domain, its missing parts supplied by reference TRBV5-1 and TRBJ2-7, is KAGVTQTPRYLIKTRGQQVTLSCSPISGHRSVSWYQQTPGQGLQFLFEYFSETQRNKGNFPGRFSGRQFSNSRSEMNVSTLELGDSALYLCASSSTSVTSGEQYFGPGTRLTVT.